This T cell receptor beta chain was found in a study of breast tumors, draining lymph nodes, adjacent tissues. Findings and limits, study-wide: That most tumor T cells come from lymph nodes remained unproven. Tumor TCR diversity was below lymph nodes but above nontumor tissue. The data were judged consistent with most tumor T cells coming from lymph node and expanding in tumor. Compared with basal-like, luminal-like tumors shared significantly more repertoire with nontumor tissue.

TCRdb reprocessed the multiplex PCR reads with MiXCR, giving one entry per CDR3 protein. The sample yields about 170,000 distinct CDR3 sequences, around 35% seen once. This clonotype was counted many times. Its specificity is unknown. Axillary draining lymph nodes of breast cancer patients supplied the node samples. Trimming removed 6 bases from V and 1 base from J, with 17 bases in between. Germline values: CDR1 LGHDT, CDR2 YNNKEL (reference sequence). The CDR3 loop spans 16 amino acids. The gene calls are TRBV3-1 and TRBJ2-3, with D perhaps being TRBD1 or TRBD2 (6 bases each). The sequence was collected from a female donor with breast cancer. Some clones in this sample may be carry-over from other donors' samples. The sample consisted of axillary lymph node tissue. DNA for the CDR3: TGTGCCAGCAGGGCTGAGGGGGGCTCGCGCACAGATACGCAGTATTTT. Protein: CASRAEGGSRTDTQYF.